The clone carrying this T cell receptor (beta chain) has more than one count but fewer than ten. As yet, its antigen is unknown. Per germline, CDR1 WNHNN and CDR2 SYGVQD (reference sequence). Trimming took 9 bases from V and 5 from J; bases not matched to a gene: 6. The CDR3 is 14 residues long. The data stem from a study of regulatory T cells in long-lasting Graves disease. Points from the study as a whole: The researchers studied only peripheral blood, not thyroid tissue. Reduced TCR diversity was observed in persistent Graves' patients versus newly diagnosed patients.

Arm-PCR of CDR3 regions and iRepertoire HTBI primers were used to build TCR beta libraries. TCRdb itself ran the multiplex PCR reads through MiXCR, one entry per CDR3 protein. The sample lists approximately 230,000 distinct CDR3 sequences; around 19% were seen once. Time point specified: newly diagnosed GD, antithyroid drugs for less than 3 months. RNA isolated from PBMCs was used to make the TCR library. The origin of this receptor is a female donor with Graves disease. J is TRBJ2-2 and V is TRBV10-1; 10 positions agree with TRBD2. The starting material was peripheral blood mononuclear cells (PBMCs), obtained at new diagnosis, from a patient treated with antithyroid drugs. The chain's CDR3 is CASSSGSFTGELFF. CDR3 coding DNA: TGCGCCAGTTCTAGCGGGAGTTTTACCGGGGAGCTGTTTTTT.